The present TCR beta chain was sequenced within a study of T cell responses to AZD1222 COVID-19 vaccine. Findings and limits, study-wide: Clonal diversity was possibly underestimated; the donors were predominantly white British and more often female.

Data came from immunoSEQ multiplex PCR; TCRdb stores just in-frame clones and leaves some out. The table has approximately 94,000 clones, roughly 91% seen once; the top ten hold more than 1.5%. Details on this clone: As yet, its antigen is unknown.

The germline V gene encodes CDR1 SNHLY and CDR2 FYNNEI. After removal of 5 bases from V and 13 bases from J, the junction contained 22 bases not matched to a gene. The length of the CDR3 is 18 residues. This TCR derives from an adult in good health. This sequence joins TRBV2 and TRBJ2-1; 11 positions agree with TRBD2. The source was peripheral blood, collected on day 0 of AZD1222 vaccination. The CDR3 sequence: CASSSRFVLAGDGVRQFF. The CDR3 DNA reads TGTGCCAGCAGTTCCCGGTTCGTACTAGCGGGAGATGGGGTGCGTCAGTTCTTC.